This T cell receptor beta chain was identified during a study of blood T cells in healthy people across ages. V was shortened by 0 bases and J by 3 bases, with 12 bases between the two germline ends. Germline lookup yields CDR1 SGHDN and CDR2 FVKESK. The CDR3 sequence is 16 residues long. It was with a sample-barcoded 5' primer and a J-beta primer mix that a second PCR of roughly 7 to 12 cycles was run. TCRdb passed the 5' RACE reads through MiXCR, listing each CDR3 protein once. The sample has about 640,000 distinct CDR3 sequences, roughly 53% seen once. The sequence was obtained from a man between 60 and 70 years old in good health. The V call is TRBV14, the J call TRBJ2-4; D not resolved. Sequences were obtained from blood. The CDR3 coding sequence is TGTGCCAGCAGCCAAGAGCGTACGGTGGGCAAAAACATTCAGTACTTC. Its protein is CASSQERTVGKNIQYF.